This TCR beta chain originates from a study of metastatic and nonmetastatic thyroid tumors. Study context: Comparative analysis of repertoires was undertaken across blood and tumor or nodule tissue obtained from malignant and benign thyroid patients. The study's findings and limits: The reported finding was significantly higher TCR beta diversity in malignant thyroid tumors relative to benign nodules, in blood and tumor.

TCRdb re-analyzed the PCR reads through MiXCR. The table has 55,000 or so clones, approximately 15% seen once. Thyroid surgery was preceded by no treatment in any patient. Points on this clone: Its antigen is not known.

V was clipped by 2 bases and J by 6 bases, with 13 bases between them. There are 13 residues in the CDR3. Germline V gene sequence: CDR1 DFQATT, CDR2 SNEGSKA (reference sequence). This clonotype was sampled from a female donor with papillary thyroid cancer or a benign thyroid nodule (not recorded which). Some clones in this sample may be carry-over from other donors' samples. Sequenced material: blood. V gene TRBV20-1 combines with J gene TRBJ1-2; D is perhaps TRBD1 (5 bases). The CDR3 is CSARPPRVDGYTF. CDR3 DNA: TGCAGTGCTAGACCGCCCAGGGTCGATGGCTACACCTTC.